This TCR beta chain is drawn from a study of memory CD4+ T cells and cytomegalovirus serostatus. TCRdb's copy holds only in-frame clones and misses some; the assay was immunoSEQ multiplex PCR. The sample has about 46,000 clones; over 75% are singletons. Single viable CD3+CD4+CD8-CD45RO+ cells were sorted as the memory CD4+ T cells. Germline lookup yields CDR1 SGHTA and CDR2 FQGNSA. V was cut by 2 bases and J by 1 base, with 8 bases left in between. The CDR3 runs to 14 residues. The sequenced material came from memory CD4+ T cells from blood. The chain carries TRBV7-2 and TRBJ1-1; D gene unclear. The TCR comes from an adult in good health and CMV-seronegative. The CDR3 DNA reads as TGTGCCAGCAGCTTACCCATACCGAACACTGAAGCTTTCTTT. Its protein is CASSLPIPNTEAFF.